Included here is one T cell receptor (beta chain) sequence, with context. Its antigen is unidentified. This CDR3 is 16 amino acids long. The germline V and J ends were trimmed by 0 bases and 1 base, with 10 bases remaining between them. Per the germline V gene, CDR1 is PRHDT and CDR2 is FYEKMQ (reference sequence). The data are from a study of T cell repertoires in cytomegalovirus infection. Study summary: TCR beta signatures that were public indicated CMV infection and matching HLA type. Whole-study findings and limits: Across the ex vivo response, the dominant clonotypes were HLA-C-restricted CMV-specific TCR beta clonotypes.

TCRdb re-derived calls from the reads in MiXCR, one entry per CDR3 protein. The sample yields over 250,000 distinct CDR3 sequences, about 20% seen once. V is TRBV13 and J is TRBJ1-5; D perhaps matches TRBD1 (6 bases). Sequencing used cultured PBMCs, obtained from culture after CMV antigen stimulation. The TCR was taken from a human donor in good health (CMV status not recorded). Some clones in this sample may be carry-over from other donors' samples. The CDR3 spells CASSLGIGGSNQPQHF. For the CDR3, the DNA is TGTGCCAGCAGCTTAGGAATAGGGGGGAGCAATCAGCCCCAGCATTTT. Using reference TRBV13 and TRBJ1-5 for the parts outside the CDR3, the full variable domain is AAGVIQSPRHLIKEKRETATLKCYPIPRHDTVYWYQQGPGQDPQFLISFYEKMQSDKGSIPDRFSAQQFSDYHSELNMSSLELGDSALYFCASSLGIGGSNQPQHFGDGTRLSIL.